The rows below give T cell receptor beta chains drawn from one sample of a study of neoadjuvant anti-PD-1 for oral cavity cancer. Produced via immunoSEQ multiplex PCR; TCRdb's table is partial and in-frame only. The data show about 72,000 clones, about 83% seen once. This material consisted of PBMCs, taken before nivolumab (anti-PD-1) treatment. Source of these receptors: a person aged 40-85 years with oral cavity squamous cell carcinoma. Both conserved end residues are part of each CDR3. D genes are given only for firm matches. The listing skips clone size in some rows; elsewhere it reads once, few, many or a size class.

J gene | D gene | CDR3 length | clone size | V gene | CDR3 DNA | CDR3 protein
TRBJ2-7 | TRBD2 | 16 | - | TRBV4-1 | TGCGCCAGCAGCCAAGAGACTAGCGGGAGTGGCAACGAGCAGTACTTC | CASSQETSGSGNEQYF
TRBJ1-2 | TRBD1 | 15 | - | TRBV7-9 | TGTGCCAGCAGCCCGGCGGGGACAGGGATGGGCGGCTACACCTTC | CASSPAGTGMGGYTF
TRBJ2-2 | TRBD1 | 16 | - | TRBV7-2 | TGTGCCAGCAGTCCCAGACAGGGAGCAAACACCGGGGAGCTGTTTTTT | CASSPRQGANTGELFF
TRBJ2-1 | - | 11 | once | TRBV29-1 | TGCAGCGCCGGGTCTGGAGATGAGCAGTTCTTC | CSAGSGDEQFF
TRBJ1-5 | - | 13 | - | TRBV12-5 | TGTGCTAGTGGTTTGAGACTTAATCAGCCCCAGCATTTT | CASGLRLNQPQHF
TRBJ2-5 | - | 13 | - | TRBV5-6 | TGTGCCAGCTTTCAACAGGGAGGCGAGACCCAGTACTTC | CASFQQGGETQYF
TRBJ1-5 | - | 13 | - | TRBV10-2 | TGCGCCAGCAGGGAGAGGGCCAATCAGCCCCAGCATTTT | CASRERANQPQHF
TRBJ1-5 | TRBD1 | 18 | - | TRBV19 | TGTGCCAGTAGTCCCGAAGGTAGGGGGCTTGGTAGCAATCAGCCCCAGCATTTT | CASSPEGRGLGSNQPQHF
TRBJ1-5 | - | 14 | - | TRBV27 | TGTGCCAGCAGTTACATAGGGAGGAATCAGCCCCAGCATTTT | CASSYIGRNQPQHF
TRBJ2-7 | - | 15 | - | TRBV6-6 | TGTGCCAGCAGTTACTCGAGACAGTGGGCTACGGAGCAGTACTTC | CASSYSRQWATEQYF
TRBJ2-5 | - | 16 | - | TRBV28 | TGTGCCAGCAGTTTTATTTGGGCCGGGACTGAAGAGACCCAGTACTTC | CASSFIWAGTEETQYF
TRBJ2-7 | TRBD1 | 15 | - | TRBV19 | TGTGCCAGTAGTTTCAAGGGACAGGGAGACTACGAGCAGTACTTC | CASSFKGQGDYEQYF
TRBJ2-1 | TRBD1 | 18 | - | TRBV4-1 | TGCGCCAGCAGCCAAGATAGGGTGAGGGACAGCAAAGTCGATGAGCAGTTCTTC | CASSQDRVRDSKVDEQFF
TRBJ2-6 | - | 17 | once | TRBV10-1 | TGCGCCAGCAGTGATTCGGGCAGCAGCTCTGGGGCCAACGTCCTGACTTTC | CASSDSGSSSGANVLTF
TRBJ2-5 | - | 15 | - | TRBV6-1 | TGTGCCACCGGGCCCGGGGTGGGAGGACAAGAGACCCAGTACTTC | CATGPGVGGQETQYF
TRBJ1-4 | - | 15 | few | TRBV5-4 | TGTGCCAGCAGCTTGGAAAGTGGCAGGGGCGAAAAACTGTTTTTT | CASSLESGRGEKLFF
TRBJ2-1 | - | 14 | - | TRBV7-3 | TGTGCCAGCAGCACTTACGGGGGTTTGAATGAGCAGTTCTTC | CASSTYGGLNEQFF
TRBJ1-5 | TRBD1 | 14 | few | TRBV9 | TGTGCCAGCAGTGCGACAGGGGACAATCAGCCCCAGCATTTT | CASSATGDNQPQHF
TRBJ1-4 | TRBD1 | 15 | - | TRBV14 | TGTGCCAGCAGCCTAGACAGGGGGCAGAATGAAAAACTGTTTTTT | CASSLDRGQNEKLFF
TRBJ2-1 | TRBD2 | 18 | - | TRBV4-1 | TGCGCCAGCAGCCATAGGACTAGCGGGAGGGGACGCGACGGTGAGCAGTTCTTC | CASSHRTSGRGRDGEQFF
TRBJ1-2 | - | 14 | - | TRBV6-5 | TGTGCCAGCAGTTATGGGCTTTGGGGATATGGCTACACCTTC | CASSYGLWGYGYTF
TRBJ1-1 | - | 13 | - | TRBV6-1 | TGTGCCAGCAAAAAAGGCATGAACACTGAAGCTTTCTTT | CASKKGMNTEAFF
TRBJ1-1 | - | 13 | few | TRBV29-1 | TGCAGCGTTGAGAAGGGCGGGAACACTGAAGCTTTCTTT | CSVEKGGNTEAFF
TRBJ1-3 | - | 14 | - | TRBV30 | TGTGCCTGGAGTCGTACACGTTCTGGAAACACCATATATTTT | CAWSRTRSGNTIYF
TRBJ1-1 | - | 15 | - | TRBV7-2 | TGTGCCAGCAGCTTGCCGCCGGGTCGAAGTACTGAAGCTTTCTTT | CASSLPPGRSTEAFF
TRBJ1-2 | - | 13 | - | TRBV28 | TGTGCCAGCAGTTTAGAGGGGGGGCGTGGCTACACCTTC | CASSLEGGRGYTF
TRBJ1-2 | - | 13 | few | TRBV19 | TGTGCCAGTAGTCCCGACAGAATCTATGGCTACACCTTC | CASSPDRIYGYTF
TRBJ1-4 | - | 13 | - | TRBV5-4 | TGTGCCAGCAGCTTGGCGGGGGCAAGAAAACTGTTTTTT | CASSLAGARKLFF
TRBJ2-7 | - | 14 | - | TRBV7-6 | TGTGCCAGCAGCCAAACGGTGGGGTCCTACGAGCAGTACTTC | CASSQTVGSYEQYF
TRBJ2-7 | - | 14 | - | TRBV11-2 | TGTGCCAGCAGCTTTATCCCGCAGGGTGAGGAGCAGTACTTC | CASSFIPQGEEQYF
TRBJ1-1 | - | 13 | - | TRBV30 | TGTGCCTGGAGTGTTGGGGTATACACTGAAGCTTTCTTT | CAWSVGVYTEAFF
TRBJ2-2 | TRBD1 | 16 | - | TRBV5-8 | TGTGCCAGCAGCTTGTTAGAGGGGGCGGACACCGGGGAGCTGTTTTTT | CASSLLEGADTGELFF
TRBJ1-5 | - | 14 | - | TRBV28 | TGTGCCAGCCTAGAGGCTGGGTCCTTTCAGCCCCAGCATTTT | CASLEAGSFQPQHF
TRBJ1-2 | TRBD1 | 14 | - | TRBV19 | TGTGCCAGTAGTGTCGGACAGGGGGCAGGTGGCTACACCTTC | CASSVGQGAGGYTF
TRBJ2-2 | - | 15 | - | TRBV7-2 | TGTGCCAGCAGCTTAGGCAGTGACGTGACTGGGGAGCTGTTTTTT | CASSLGSDVTGELFF
TRBJ1-3 | - | 16 | - | TRBV5-1 | TGCGCCAGCAGCTTGTCTGGTGGGGTTTATGGAAACACCATATATTTT | CASSLSGGVYGNTIYF
TRBJ2-6 | - | 16 | once | TRBV5-4 | TGTGCCAGCAGCTTGTTCGTGGCCTTGGGGGCCAACGTCCTGACTTTC | CASSLFVALGANVLTF
TRBJ2-2 | - | 11 | - | TRBV29-1 | TGCAGCGTTGTTTTAACCGGGGAGCTGTTTTTT | CSVVLTGELFF
TRBJ2-5 | - | 13 | - | TRBV5-6 | TGTGCCAGCAGACCTGTCGGGGTGGAGACCCAGTACTTC | CASRPVGVETQYF
TRBJ2-7 | - | 10 | once | TRBV28 | TGTGCCAGCAGCCAACTCGAGCAGTACTTC | CASSQLEQYF
TRBJ2-7 | TRBD1 | 13 | - | TRBV27 | TGTGCCAGCAGCGACAGGGTCAACTACGAGCAGTACTTC | CASSDRVNYEQYF